The 28 T cell receptor beta chains in this list originate from one sample, sequenced in a study of cytomegalovirus exposure and HLA in healthy donors. The PCR contained 60 Vbeta and 13 Jbeta primers. Here immunoSEQ multiplex PCR was the method, and the copy in TCRdb shows in-frame clones only, minus some. Here the sample spans some 100,000 clones, 60% to 80% being singletons. Sequencing used PBMCs. Receptors were obtained from a woman between 50 and 59 years old in good health and CMV-seropositive.

The chain uses TRBV6-6 and TRBJ2-5; 7 bases line up with TRBD1. Germline V gene data show CDR1 as MNHNY and CDR2 as SVGAGI (reference sequence). With 4 bases clipped from V and 2 bases from J, the junction kept 4 bases outside the gene matches. This CDR3 has 14 amino acids. The DNA of the CDR3 is TGTGCCAGCAGTTGGGGACAGCGACAAGAGACCCAGTACTTC. The encoded protein is CASSWGQRQETQYF.

V and J are TRBV13 and TRBJ2-7, with D unresolved. CDR1 is PRHDT, CDR2 FYEKMQ, per germline (reference sequence). The CDR3 covers 15 residues. V shed 3 bases and J shed 0 bases, with 12 bases lying between them. Written as DNA, the CDR3 is TGTGCCAGCAGCTTCGTGGGCTCAAGCTCCTACGAGCAGTACTTC. The encoded protein is CASSFVGSSSYEQYF.

This sequence joins TRBV6-1 and TRBJ2-5; D possibly corresponds to TRBD1 (5 bases). The V end lost 1 base, the J end lost 7 bases, and 10 bases lay between the germline ends. Germline V gene sequence: CDR1 MNHNS, CDR2 SASEGT. The CDR3 covers 13 residues. The CDR3 here is CASSEEVQGTQYF. CDR3 DNA: TGTGCCAGCAGTGAAGAGGTGCAGGGGACCCAGTACTTC.

This chain uses TRBV6-5 with TRBJ1-4, with D perhaps matching TRBD1 (6 bases). Germline V gives CDR1 MNHEY, CDR2 SVGAGI. Trimming shortened V by 4 bases and J by 8 bases, and 20 bases separated the two germline ends. The CDR3 totals 16 residues. The DNA for the CDR3 is TGTGCCAGCAGTTCCCCCACGCAGGGGCGGTGGGAAAAACTGTTTTTT. It is translated as CASSSPTQGRWEKLFF.

This clone has just a few counts. J is TRBJ2-3 and V is TRBV7-9, with 12 bases lining up with TRBD2. Germline-derived CDR1 and CDR2 are SEHNR and FQNEAQ (reference sequence). Trimming cost V 6 bases and J 5 bases; bases outside gene matches: 6. The CDR3 extends over 15 amino acids. DNA for the CDR3: TGTGCCAGCAGTTCACTAGCGGGAGGTGGAGATACGCAGTATTTT. Translating gives CASSSLAGGGDTQYF.

The chain combines TRBV11-2 with TRBJ1-6; D unclear. V lost 5 bases and J lost 7, with 6 bases in between. CDR1 is SGHAT, CDR2 FQNNGV, per germline. This CDR3 comprises 12 residues. CDR3 coding DNA: TGTGCCAGCAGCCTGAGGAATTCACCCCTCCACTTT. Amino acid sequence: CASSLRNSPLHF. Supplemented by reference TRBV11-2 and TRBJ1-6, the full variable domain reads EAGVAQSPRYKIIEKRQSVAFWCNPISGHATLYWYQQILGQGPKLLIQFQNNGVVDDSQLPKDRFSAERLKGVDSTLKIQPAKLEDSAVYLCASSLRNSPLHFGNGTRLTVT.

The V and J genes are TRBV28 and TRBJ1-5; D remains unclear. This CDR3 region has 13 residues. Germline CDR1 MDHEN, CDR2 SYDVKM. V was pared by 5 bases and J by 6 bases, with 11 bases between. The CDR3 sequence: CASSPPGVQPQHF. As DNA, the CDR3 is TGTGCCAGCAGTCCCCCCGGTGTTCAGCCCCAGCATTTT.

The chain combines TRBV19 with TRBJ1-5, with 8 bases matching TRBD1. After removal of 4 bases from V and 7 bases from J, the junction contained 6 bases not matched to a gene. The CDR3 loop spans 14 amino acids. Germline V gene sequence: CDR1 LNHDA, CDR2 SQIVND (reference sequence). The CDR3 DNA reads TGTGCCAGTAGTACGCAGGGGGCTGAACAGCCCCAGCATTTT. It codes for CASSTQGAEQPQHF.

This chain links TRBV11-2 with TRBJ2-4; possible D gene TRBD2, 5 bases. The CDR3 is 12 residues long. Germline V CDR1 and CDR2: SGHAT, FQNNGV. Deletions cut 5 bases from V and 7 bases from J, with 9 bases between. The CDR3 loop is CASSPSGNIQYF. The DNA of the CDR3 is TGTGCCAGCAGCCCTTCGGGGAACATTCAGTACTTC.

The rearrangement joins TRBV29-1 to TRBJ2-1; a weak D match, TRBD2 (5 bases). V lost 4 bases, J lost 4 bases, and 14 bases lay in between. Per the germline V gene, CDR1 is SQVTM and CDR2 is ANQGSEA. The CDR3 totals 14 residues. The CDR3: CSVVPSGRYNEQFF. The CDR3 nucleotides are TGCAGCGTTGTACCCAGCGGCAGGTACAATGAGCAGTTCTTC.

This sequence joins TRBV28 and TRBJ1-2; TRBD1 matches at 8 bases. Germline-derived CDR1 and CDR2 are MDHEN and SYDVKM. The V and J ends lost 5 bases and 8 bases, in that order; junction bases with no gene match: 10. This CDR3 region has 14 residues. CDR3: CASSPPGTGGGYTF. CDR3 coding DNA: TGTGCCAGCAGTCCTCCTGGGACAGGAGGCGGCTACACCTTC.

This chain links TRBV29-1 with TRBJ2-5; D is perhaps TRBD2 (6 bases). This CDR3 contains 13 residues. Germline values: CDR1 SQVTM, CDR2 ANQGSEA. V lost 4 bases, J lost 5 bases, and 14 bases lay in between. CDR3 in DNA: TGCAGCGTTGCCTCTGCGGGGAGGGAGACCCAGTACTTC. Protein product: CSVASAGRETQYF.

This chain joins TRBV7-9 and TRBJ2-1; 7 bases map to TRBD1. The V and J ends lost 5 bases and 0 bases, in that order; junction bases with no gene match: 7. The germline CDR1 and CDR2 sequences are SEHNR and FQNEAQ (reference sequence). CDR3 length: 16 amino acids. DNA for the CDR3: TGTGCCAGCAGCCAAAGGGACAGCTACTCCTACAATGAGCAGTTCTTC. This translates into CASSQRDSYSYNEQFF.

This clone has just a few counts. The genes are TRBV2 and TRBJ2-7; D is ambiguous. The V end was cut by 4 bases, the J end by 5 bases, with 12 bases between. The CDR3 consists of 13 residues. Germline CDR1 reads SNHLY; CDR2 reads FYNNEI. The CDR3, as DNA: TGTGCCAGCAGTGTCGGTAGCAGCCACGAGCAGTACTTC. It translates to CASSVGSSHEQYF.

This chain uses TRBV5-5 with TRBJ1-1; the match to TRBD1 covers 7 bases. The CDR3 is made up of 13 amino acids. V was clipped by 5 bases and J by 4 bases; unmatched bases: 5. Germline loops: CDR1 SGHKS, CDR2 YYEKEE (reference sequence). The CDR3 DNA is TGTGCCAGCAGACCAGACAGGGCCACTGAAGCTTTCTTT. It encodes CASRPDRATEAFF.

This clone appeared a few times. This chain uses TRBV2 with TRBJ2-7; D ambiguous. Trimming left V 4 bases short and J 6 bases short, with 19 bases between. This CDR3 has 15 residues. In germline, CDR1 is SNHLY, CDR2 FYNNEI. The DNA of the CDR3 is TGTGCCAGCAGTGTACGGGTGACTCCCCTCTCCGAGCAGTACTTC. This sequence encodes CASSVRVTPLSEQYF.

The V and J genes are TRBV5-1 and TRBJ1-1, with 8 bases identical to TRBD1. CDR1 and CDR2 (germline): SGHRS, YFSETQ. Germline trimming cut 4 bases from V and 0 bases from J; bases unmatched to any gene: 8. This CDR3 is built from 16 residues. The CDR3 nucleotides are TGCGCCAGCAGCACCGGACAGGGTTTTATGAACACTGAAGCTTTCTTT. It is translated as CASSTGQGFMNTEAFF.

This clone was observed once. The chain uses TRBV6-5 and TRBJ1-4; no definite D call. Trimming took 0 bases from V and 16 from J, leaving 18 bases between them. The CDR3 sequence is 14 residues long. Germline CDR1 reads MNHEY; CDR2 reads SVGAGI. The CDR3, as DNA: TGTGCCAGCAGTTACTCGCGGGGAGTCTCTAGGCAGTTTTTT. As protein: CASSYSRGVSRQFF.

The J gene is TRBJ2-1, the V gene TRBV29-1, with TRBD2 matching over 9 bases. The CDR3 has 14 residues. Germline V gene sequence: CDR1 SQVTM, CDR2 ANQGSEA. The ends lost 5 bases at V and 2 bases at J; junction bases unmatched: 4. The CDR3 nucleotides read TGCAGCGTTCCTAGCGGGACAACCTACAATGAGCAGTTCTTC. Translating gives CSVPSGTTYNEQFF.

The genes are TRBV10-2 and TRBJ2-2; TRBD2 aligns across 13 bases. CDR1 and CDR2 (germline): WSHSY, SAAADI. With 2 bases clipped from V and 1 base from J, the junction kept 4 bases outside the gene matches. CDR3 length: 18 residues. CDR3 in DNA: TGCGCCAGCAGTGAGACCGGACTAGCGGGAGTGAACACCGGGGAGCTGTTTTTT. It specifies CASSETGLAGVNTGELFF.

This rearrangement joins TRBV2 to TRBJ2-2; tentative D call: TRBD2 (6 bases). Trimming removed 5 bases at V and 6 bases at J, with 10 bases between. This CDR3 region has 13 residues. Per germline, CDR1 SNHLY and CDR2 FYNNEI. The CDR3 protein is CASSKLAPGELFF. The CDR3 DNA reads as TGTGCCAGCAGTAAACTAGCTCCCGGGGAGCTGTTTTTT.

The chain joins TRBV9 to TRBJ2-1, with 8 positions matching TRBD2. The CDR3 consists of 13 residues. Germline CDR1 is SGDLS and CDR2 is YYNGEE. The V segment lost 6 bases and the J segment 9 bases; nucleotides outside the gene matches: 8. The CDR3 sequence is CASNQRETGEQFF. The CDR3 bases are TGTGCCAGCAACCAGCGGGAGACGGGTGAGCAGTTCTTC.

This clone was seen a handful of times. The V and J genes are TRBV28 and TRBJ2-2, with a possible D match to TRBD1 (5 bases). CDR3 size: 17 residues. Trimming took 1 base from V and 3 from J, leaving 15 bases between them. Germline CDR1 and CDR2: MDHEN and SYDVKM. Here the CDR3 DNA reads TGTGCCAGCAGTTTATTTACAGGTTGGCGCGACACCGGGGAGCTGTTTTTT. Amino acid sequence: CASSLFTGWRDTGELFF.

In this sample, this clone turned up a few times. This sequence joins TRBV5-1 and TRBJ1-1; D gene unclear. The CDR3 is 15 residues long. V was pared by 0 bases and J by 4 bases, with 13 bases between. The germline V gene encodes CDR1 SGHRS and CDR2 YFSETQ. CDR3 bases: TGCGCCAGCAGCTTGGGTACGCCAGCGATCACTGAAGCTTTCTTT. It is translated as CASSLGTPAITEAFF. The whole variable domain, remainder taken from reference TRBV5-1 and TRBJ1-1, is KAGVTQTPRYLIKTRGQQVTLSCSPISGHRSVSWYQQTPGQGLQFLFEYFSETQRNKGNFPGRFSGRQFSNSRSEMNVSTLELGDSALYLCASSLGTPAITEAFFGQGTRLTVV.

There are a few counts of this clone. The chain joins TRBV10-1 to TRBJ2-3; maybe TRBD2 (6 bases). The CDR3 is made up of 17 amino acids. V was pared by 0 bases and J by 3 bases, with 16 bases between. Germline values: CDR1 WNHNN, CDR2 SYGVQD (reference sequence). CDR3 nucleotide sequence: TGCGCCAGCAGTGAGTCGAGGTTTGCGGGACGGACAGATACGCAGTATTTT. Protein product: CASSESRFAGRTDTQYF.

The chain is built from TRBV27 and TRBJ1-1; D is unclear. The CDR3 has 13 residues. Trimming left V 3 bases short and J 5 bases short, with 10 bases between. Germline V gives CDR1 MNHEY, CDR2 SMNVEV (reference sequence). The CDR3, as DNA: TGTGCCAGCAGTTTTCACGGGAGGACTGAAGCTTTCTTT. It encodes CASSFHGRTEAFF.

This clone qualifies as medium-sized. The chain uses TRBV19 and TRBJ2-5, with TRBD2 as a possible D gene (5 bases). The CDR3 has 15 amino acids. The V end was cut by 0 bases, the J end by 4 bases, with 12 bases between. CDR1 is LNHDA and CDR2 is SQIVND in the germline V gene (reference sequence). CDR3 amino acids: CASSIDPGIRETQYF. In DNA form, the CDR3 reads TGTGCCAGTAGTATAGATCCGGGGATTCGAGAGACCCAGTACTTC. Filled out from reference TRBV19 and TRBJ2-5, the complete variable domain reads DGGITQSPKYLFRKEGQNVTLSCEQNLNHDAMYWYRQDPGQGLRLIYYSQIVNDFQKGDIAEGYSVSREKKESFPLTVTSAQKNPTAFYLCASSIDPGIRETQYFGPGTRLLVL.

The V and J genes are TRBV6-1 and TRBJ1-3; tentative D call: TRBD1 (5 bases). Trimming pared 3 bases from V and 7 bases from J, leaving 19 bases between. Germline V gene lookup returns CDR1 MNHNS and CDR2 SASEGT. CDR3 length: 16 residues. The CDR3 nucleotides read TGTGCCAGCAGTGATCTTCTTGGGGGGAATGGGAACACCATATATTTT. Amino acid sequence: CASSDLLGGNGNTIYF.